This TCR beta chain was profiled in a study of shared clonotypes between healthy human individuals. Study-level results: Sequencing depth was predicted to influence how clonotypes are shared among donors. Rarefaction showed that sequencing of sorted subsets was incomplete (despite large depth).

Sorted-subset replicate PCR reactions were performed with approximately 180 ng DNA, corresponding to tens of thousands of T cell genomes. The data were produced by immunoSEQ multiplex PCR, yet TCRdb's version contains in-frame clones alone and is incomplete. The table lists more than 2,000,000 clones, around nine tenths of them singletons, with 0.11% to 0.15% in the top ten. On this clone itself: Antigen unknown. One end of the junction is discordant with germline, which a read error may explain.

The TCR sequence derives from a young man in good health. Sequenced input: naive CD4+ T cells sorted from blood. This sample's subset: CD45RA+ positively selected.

CDR3 amino acids: CASSPGQGAPGELFF. Here the CDR3 DNA reads TGTGCTAGCAGCCCGGGACAGGGAGCTCCCGGGGAGCTGTTTTTT. This chain joins TRBV7-7 and TRBJ2-2; 9 nucleotides line up with TRBD1. CDR1 is SSHAT and CDR2 is FNYEAQ in the germline V gene (reference sequence). The CDR3 is 15 residues long.